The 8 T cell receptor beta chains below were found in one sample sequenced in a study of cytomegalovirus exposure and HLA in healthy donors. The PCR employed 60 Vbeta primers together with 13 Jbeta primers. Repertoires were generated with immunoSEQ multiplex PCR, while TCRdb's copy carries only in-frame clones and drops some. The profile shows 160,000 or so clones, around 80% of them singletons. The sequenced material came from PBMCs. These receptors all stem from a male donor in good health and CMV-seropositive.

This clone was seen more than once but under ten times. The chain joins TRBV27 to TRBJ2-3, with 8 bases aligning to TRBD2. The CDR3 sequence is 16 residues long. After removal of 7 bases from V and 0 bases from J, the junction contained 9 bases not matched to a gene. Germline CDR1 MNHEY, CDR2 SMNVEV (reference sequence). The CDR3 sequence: CASISGGKASTDTQYF. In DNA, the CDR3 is TGTGCCAGCATCTCGGGGGGGAAGGCTAGCACAGATACGCAGTATTTT.

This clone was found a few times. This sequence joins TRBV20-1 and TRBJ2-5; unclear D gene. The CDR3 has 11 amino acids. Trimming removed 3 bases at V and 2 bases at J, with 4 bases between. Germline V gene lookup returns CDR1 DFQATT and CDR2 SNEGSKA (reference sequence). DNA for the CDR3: TGCAGTGCTAGCAGACAAGAGACCCAGTACTTC. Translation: CSASRQETQYF.

The CDR3 DNA reads as TGTGCCAGCAGCTTGCGAGACAATGAGCAGTTCTTC. This sequence encodes CASSLRDNEQFF. This chain links TRBV7-2 with TRBJ2-1; D uncertain. CDR3 length: 12 amino acids. V was trimmed by 3 bases and J by 5 bases, leaving 5 bases between them. CDR1 and CDR2 (germline): SGHTA, FQGNSA.

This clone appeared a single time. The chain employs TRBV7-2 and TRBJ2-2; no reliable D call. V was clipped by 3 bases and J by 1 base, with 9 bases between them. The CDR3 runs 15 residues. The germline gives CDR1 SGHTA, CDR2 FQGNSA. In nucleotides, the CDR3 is TGTGCCAGCAGCTTTACCTCGGGGAACACCGGGGAGCTGTTTTTT. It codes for CASSFTSGNTGELFF.

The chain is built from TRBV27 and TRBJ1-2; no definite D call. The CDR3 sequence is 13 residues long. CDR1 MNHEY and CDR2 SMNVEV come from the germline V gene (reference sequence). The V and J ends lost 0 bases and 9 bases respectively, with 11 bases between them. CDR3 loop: CASSLSRRGSYTF. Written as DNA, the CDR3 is TGTGCCAGCAGTTTATCTCGGCGGGGAAGCTACACCTTC.

The CDR3: CASSPSGQGNYGYTF. The CDR3 nucleotides are TGTGCCAGCAGTCCGTCGGGACAGGGAAACTATGGCTACACCTTC. The rearrangement links TRBV28 to TRBJ1-2; the match to TRBD1 covers 9 bases. Unmatched junction bases numbered 6, after V lost 5 bases and J lost 2 bases. This CDR3 comprises 15 residues. Germline CDR1 reads MDHEN; CDR2 reads SYDVKM.

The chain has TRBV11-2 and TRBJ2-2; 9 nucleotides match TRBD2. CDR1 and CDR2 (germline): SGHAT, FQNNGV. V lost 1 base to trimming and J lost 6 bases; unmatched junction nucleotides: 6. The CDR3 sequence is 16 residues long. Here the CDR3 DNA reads TGTGCCAGCAGCTTAGTCCCAGCGGGAGGCCCCGGGGAGCTGTTTTTT. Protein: CASSLVPAGGPGELFF.

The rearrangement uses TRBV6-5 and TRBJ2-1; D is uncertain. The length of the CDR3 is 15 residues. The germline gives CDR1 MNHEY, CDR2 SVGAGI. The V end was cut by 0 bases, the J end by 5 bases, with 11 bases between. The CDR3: CASSYSGVLNNEQFF. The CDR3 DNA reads TGTGCCAGCAGTTACTCCGGTGTCCTAAACAATGAGCAGTTCTTC.